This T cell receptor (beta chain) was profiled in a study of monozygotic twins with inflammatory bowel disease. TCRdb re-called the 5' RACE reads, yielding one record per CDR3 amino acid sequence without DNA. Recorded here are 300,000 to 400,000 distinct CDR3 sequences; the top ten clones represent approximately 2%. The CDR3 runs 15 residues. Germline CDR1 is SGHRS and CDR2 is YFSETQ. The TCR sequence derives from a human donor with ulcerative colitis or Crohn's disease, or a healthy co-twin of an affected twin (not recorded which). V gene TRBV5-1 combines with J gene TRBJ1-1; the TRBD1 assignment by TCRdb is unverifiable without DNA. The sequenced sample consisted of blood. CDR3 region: CASSRRGTDDTEAFF.